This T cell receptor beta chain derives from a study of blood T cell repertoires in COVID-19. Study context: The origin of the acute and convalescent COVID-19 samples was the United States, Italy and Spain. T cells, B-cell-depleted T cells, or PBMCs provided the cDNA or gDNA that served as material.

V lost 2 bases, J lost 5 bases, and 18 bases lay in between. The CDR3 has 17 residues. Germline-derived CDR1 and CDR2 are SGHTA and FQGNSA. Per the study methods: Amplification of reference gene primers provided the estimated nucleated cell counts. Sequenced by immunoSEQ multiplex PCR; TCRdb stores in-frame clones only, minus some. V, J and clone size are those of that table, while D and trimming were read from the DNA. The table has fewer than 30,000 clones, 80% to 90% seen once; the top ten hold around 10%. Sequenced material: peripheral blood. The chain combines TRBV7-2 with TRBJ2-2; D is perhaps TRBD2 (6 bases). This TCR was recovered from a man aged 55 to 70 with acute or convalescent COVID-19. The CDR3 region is CASSLNEVTGRTGELFF. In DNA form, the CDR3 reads TGTGCCAGCAGCTTAAATGAGGTCACTGGGAGGACCGGGGAGCTGTTTTTT.